This T cell receptor (beta chain) came from a study of Ad26.COV2.S vaccination and SARS-CoV-2 variants. About this clone itself: Its antigen is unidentified.

Sequenced by immunoSEQ multiplex PCR; TCRdb stores in-frame clones only, minus some. The profile shows about 480,000 clones, around nine tenths of them singletons. Notes on the study in general: In vaccinated individuals, spike-specific CD8+ and CD4+ T cell responses reportedly displayed substantial breadth.

Specified treatment: about 20 received Ad26.COV2.S at low or high dose, single or two shots; roughly five received placebo; per-sample allocation not given. Following the first vaccine or placebo injection, samples were taken on day 63. The sequence derives from a person aged 18-65 years who received the Ad26.COV2.S COVID-19 vaccine or a placebo. The sequencing here drew on peripheral blood, taken in a trial of Ad26.COV2.S vaccine versus placebo.

DNA of the CDR3: TGTGCCAGCAGCGTAGTGGGGGAGTCGGTGCGCGAGCAGTACTTC. This codes for CASSVVGESVREQYF. The J gene is TRBJ2-7, the V gene TRBV9; the D gene could be TRBD1 or TRBD2 (5 bases each). CDR3 size: 15 residues. V dropped 0 bases and J dropped 6 bases, with 16 bases sitting between them. CDR1 is SGDLS, CDR2 YYNGEE, per germline.